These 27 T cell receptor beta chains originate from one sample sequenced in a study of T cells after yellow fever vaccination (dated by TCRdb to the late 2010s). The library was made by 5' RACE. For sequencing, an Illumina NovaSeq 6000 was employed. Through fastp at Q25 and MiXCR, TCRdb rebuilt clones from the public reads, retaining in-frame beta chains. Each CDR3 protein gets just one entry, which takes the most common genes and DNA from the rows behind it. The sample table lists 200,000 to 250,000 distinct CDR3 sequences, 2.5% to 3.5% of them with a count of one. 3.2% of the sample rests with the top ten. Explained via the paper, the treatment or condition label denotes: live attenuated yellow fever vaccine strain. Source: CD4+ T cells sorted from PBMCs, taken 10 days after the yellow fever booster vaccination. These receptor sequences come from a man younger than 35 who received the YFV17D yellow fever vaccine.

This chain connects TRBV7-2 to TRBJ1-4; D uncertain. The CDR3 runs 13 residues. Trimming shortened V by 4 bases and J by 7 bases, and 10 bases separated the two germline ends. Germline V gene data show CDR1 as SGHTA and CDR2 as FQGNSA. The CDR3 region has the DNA TGTGCCAGCAGCTCCCGATTAGCTGAAAAACTGTTTTTT. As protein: CASSSRLAEKLFF.

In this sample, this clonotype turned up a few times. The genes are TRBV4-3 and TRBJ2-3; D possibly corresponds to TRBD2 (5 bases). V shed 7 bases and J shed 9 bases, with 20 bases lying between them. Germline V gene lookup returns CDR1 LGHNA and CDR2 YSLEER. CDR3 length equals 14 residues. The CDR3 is CASTGGLAAGTQYF. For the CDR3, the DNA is TGCGCCAGCACTGGCGGGCTGGCGGCTGGGACGCAGTATTTT.

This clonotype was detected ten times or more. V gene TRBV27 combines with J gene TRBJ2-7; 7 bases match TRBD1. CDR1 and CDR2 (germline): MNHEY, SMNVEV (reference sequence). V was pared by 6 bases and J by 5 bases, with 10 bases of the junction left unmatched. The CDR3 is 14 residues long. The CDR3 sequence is CASSRKTGTDEQYV. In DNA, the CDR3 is TGTGCCAGCAGCCGTAAGACCGGGACAGACGAGCAGTACGTC.

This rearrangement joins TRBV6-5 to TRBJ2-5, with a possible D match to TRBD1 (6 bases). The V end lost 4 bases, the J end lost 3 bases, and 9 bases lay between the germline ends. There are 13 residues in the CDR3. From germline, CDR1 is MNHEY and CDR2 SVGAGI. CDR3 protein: CASSFQGKETQYF. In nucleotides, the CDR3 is TGTGCCAGCAGTTTCCAGGGGAAAGAGACCCAGTACTTC.

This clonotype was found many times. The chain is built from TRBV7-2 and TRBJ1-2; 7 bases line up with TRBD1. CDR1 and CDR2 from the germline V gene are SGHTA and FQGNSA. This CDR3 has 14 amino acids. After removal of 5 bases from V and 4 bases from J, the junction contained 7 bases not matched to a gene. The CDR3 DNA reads TGTGCCAGCAGCACCGGGACAGCTTCCTATGGCTACACCTTC. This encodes CASSTGTASYGYTF. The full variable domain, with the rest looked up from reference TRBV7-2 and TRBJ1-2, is GAGVSQSPSNKVTEKGKDVELRCDPISGHTALYWYRQSLGQGLEFLIYFQGNSAPDKSGLPSDRFSAERTGGSVSTLTIQRTQQEDSAVYLCASSTGTASYGYTFGSGTRLTVV.

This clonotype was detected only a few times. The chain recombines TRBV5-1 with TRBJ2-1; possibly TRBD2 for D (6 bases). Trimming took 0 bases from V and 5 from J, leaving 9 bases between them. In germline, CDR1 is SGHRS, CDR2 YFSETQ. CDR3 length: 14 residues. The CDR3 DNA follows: TGCGCCAGCAGCTTGGGGGGGGTAGACAATGAGCAGTTCTTC. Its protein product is CASSLGGVDNEQFF. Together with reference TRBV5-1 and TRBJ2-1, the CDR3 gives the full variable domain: KAGVTQTPRYLIKTRGQQVTLSCSPISGHRSVSWYQQTPGQGLQFLFEYFSETQRNKGNFPGRFSGRQFSNSRSEMNVSTLELGDSALYLCASSLGGVDNEQFFGPGTRLTVL.

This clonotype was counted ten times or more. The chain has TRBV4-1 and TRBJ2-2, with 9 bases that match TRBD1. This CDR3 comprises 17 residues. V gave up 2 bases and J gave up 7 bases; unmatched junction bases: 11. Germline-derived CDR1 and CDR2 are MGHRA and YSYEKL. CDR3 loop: CASSQHLRGQGGGELFF. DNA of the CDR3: TGCGCCAGCAGCCAACACCTTCGGGGACAGGGAGGCGGGGAGCTGTTTTTT.

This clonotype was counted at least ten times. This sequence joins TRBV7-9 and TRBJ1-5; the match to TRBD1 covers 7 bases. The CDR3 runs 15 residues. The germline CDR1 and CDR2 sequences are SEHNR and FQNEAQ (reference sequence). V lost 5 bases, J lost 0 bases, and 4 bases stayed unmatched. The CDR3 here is CASSRDSHSNQPQHF. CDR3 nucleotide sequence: TGTGCCAGCAGCCGGGACAGTCATAGCAATCAGCCCCAGCATTTT.

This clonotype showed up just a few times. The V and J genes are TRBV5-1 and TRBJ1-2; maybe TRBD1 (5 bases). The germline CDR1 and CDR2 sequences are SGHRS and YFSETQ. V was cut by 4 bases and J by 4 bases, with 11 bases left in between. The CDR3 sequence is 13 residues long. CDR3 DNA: TGCGCCAGCAGCCCGTGGAGGGGCTATGGCTACACCTTC. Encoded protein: CASSPWRGYGYTF.

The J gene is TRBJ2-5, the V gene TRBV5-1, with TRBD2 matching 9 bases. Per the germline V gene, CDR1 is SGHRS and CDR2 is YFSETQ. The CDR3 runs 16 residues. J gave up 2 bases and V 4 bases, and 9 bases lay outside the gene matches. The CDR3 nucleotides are TGCGCCAGCAGCGTCGGTAGCGGGGGTATACAAGAGACCCAGTACTTC. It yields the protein CASSVGSGGIQETQYF. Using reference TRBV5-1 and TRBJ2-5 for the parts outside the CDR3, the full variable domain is KAGVTQTPRYLIKTRGQQVTLSCSPISGHRSVSWYQQTPGQGLQFLFEYFSETQRNKGNFPGRFSGRQFSNSRSEMNVSTLELGDSALYLCASSVGSGGIQETQYFGPGTRLLVL.

CDR3 coding DNA: TGCAGTGCCCCGACACTGGGACAGAGAAACTATGGCTACACCTTC. Its protein is CSAPTLGQRNYGYTF. The chain recombines TRBV20-1 with TRBJ1-2, with 7 positions matching TRBD1. The germline CDR1 and CDR2 sequences are DFQATT and SNEGSKA (reference sequence). The CDR3 runs to 15 residues. V was clipped by 6 bases and J by 2 bases; unmatched bases: 12.

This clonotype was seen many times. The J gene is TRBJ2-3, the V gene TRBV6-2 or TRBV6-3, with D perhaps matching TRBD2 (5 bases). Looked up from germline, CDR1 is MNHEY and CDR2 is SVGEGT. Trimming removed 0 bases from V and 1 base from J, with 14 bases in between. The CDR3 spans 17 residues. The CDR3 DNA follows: TGTGCCAGCAGTTACTCGAGGGTGGACCAGGGCACAGATACGCAGTATTTT. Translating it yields CASSYSRVDQGTDTQYF.

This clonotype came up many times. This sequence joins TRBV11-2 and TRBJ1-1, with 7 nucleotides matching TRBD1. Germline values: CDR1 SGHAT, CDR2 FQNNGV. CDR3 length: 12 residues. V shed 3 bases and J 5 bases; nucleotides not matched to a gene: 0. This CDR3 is CASSFRGTEAFF. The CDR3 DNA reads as TGTGCCAGCAGCTTCAGGGGGACTGAAGCTTTCTTT.

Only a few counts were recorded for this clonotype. CDR3 DNA sequence: TGCGCCAGCAGCCAAGGGCGAGTGAACACCGGGGAGCTGTTTTTT. Protein: CASSQGRVNTGELFF. The chain employs TRBV4-3 and TRBJ2-2, with D uncertain. This CDR3 region has 15 residues. V lost 1 base to trimming and J lost 1 base, with 7 bases between them. CDR1 LGHNA and CDR2 YSLEER come from the germline V gene.

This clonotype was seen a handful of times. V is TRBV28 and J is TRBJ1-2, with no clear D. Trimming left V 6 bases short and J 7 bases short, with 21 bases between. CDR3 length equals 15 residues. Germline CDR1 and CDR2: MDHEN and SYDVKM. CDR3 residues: CASSPGHEPARGYTF. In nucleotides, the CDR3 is TGTGCCAGCAGCCCCGGCCACGAGCCCGCCCGTGGCTACACCTTC.

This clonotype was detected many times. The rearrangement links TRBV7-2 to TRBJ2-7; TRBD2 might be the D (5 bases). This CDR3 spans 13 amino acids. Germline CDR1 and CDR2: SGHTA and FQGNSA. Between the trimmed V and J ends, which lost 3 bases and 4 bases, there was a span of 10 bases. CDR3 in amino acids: CASSFGVRYEQYF. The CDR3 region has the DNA TGTGCCAGCAGCTTCGGGGTACGATACGAGCAGTACTTC.

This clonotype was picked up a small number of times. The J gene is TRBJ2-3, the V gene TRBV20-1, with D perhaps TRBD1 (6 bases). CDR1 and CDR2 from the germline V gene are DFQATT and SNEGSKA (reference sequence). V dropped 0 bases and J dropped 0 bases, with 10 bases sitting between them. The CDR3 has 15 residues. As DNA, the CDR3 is TGCAGTGCTAGAGATTGGACAGTTAGCACAGATACGCAGTATTTT. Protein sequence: CSARDWTVSTDTQYF.

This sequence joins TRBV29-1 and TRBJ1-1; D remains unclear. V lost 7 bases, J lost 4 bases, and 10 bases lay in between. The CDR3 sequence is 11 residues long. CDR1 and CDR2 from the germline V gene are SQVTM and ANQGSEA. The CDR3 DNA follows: TGCAGCGCCAGGCGGCCCACTGAAGCTTTCTTT. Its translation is CSARRPTEAFF. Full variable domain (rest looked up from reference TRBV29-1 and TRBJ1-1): SAVISQKPSRDICQRGTSLTIQCQVDSQVTMMFWYRQQPGQSLTLIATANQGSEATYESGFVIDKFPISRPNLTFSTLTVSNMSPEDSSIYLCSARRPTEAFFGQGTRLTVV.

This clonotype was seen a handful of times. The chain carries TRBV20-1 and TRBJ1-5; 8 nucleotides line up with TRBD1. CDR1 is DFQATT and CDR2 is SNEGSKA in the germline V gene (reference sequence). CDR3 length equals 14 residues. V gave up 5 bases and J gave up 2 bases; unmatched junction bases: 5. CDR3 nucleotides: TGCAGTGCTCCCGGACAGGGCGGCAATCAGCCCCAGCATTTT. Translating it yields CSAPGQGGNQPQHF.

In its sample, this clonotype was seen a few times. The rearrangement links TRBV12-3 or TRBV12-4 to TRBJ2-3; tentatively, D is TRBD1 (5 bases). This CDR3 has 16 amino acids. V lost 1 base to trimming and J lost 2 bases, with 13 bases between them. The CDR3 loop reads CASSLDLGRVTDTQYF. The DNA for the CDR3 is TGTGCCAGCAGTTTAGATCTAGGCAGGGTCACAGATACGCAGTATTTT.

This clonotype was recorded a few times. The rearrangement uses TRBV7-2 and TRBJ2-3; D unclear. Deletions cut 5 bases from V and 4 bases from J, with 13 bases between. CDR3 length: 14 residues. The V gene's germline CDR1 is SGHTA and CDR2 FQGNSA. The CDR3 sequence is CASSPVSAADTQYF. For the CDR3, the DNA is TGTGCCAGCAGCCCCGTCTCGGCAGCAGATACGCAGTATTTT.

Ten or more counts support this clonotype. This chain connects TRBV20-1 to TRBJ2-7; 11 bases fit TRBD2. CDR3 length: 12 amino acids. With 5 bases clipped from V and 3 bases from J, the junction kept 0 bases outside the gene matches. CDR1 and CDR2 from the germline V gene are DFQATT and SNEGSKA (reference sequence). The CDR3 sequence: CSAGTSGYEQYF. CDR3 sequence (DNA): TGCAGTGCTGGGACTAGCGGCTACGAGCAGTACTTC.

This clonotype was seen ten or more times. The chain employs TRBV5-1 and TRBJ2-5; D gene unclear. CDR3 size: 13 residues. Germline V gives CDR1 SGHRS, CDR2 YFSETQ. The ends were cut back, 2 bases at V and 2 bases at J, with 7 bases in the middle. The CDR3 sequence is CASSFPDQETQYF. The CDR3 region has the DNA TGCGCCAGCAGCTTTCCAGATCAAGAGACCCAGTACTTC.

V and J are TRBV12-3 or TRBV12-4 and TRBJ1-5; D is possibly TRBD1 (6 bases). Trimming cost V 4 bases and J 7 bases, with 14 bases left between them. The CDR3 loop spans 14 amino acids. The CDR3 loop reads CASSSQGLGQPQHF. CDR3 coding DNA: TGTGCCAGCAGTTCACAGGGATTGGGGCAGCCCCAGCATTTT.

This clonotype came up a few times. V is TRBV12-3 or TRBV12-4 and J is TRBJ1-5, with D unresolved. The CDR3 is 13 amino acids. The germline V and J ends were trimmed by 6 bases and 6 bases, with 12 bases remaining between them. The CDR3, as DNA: TGTGCCAGCAGCACTTCGTTCTTTCAGCCCCAGCATTTT. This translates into CASSTSFFQPQHF.

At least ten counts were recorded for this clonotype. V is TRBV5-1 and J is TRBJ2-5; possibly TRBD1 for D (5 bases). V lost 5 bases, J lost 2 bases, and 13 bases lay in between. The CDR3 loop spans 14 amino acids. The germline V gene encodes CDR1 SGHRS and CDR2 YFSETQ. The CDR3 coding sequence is TGCGCCAGCAGACCCGGGTACAGGCAAGAGACCCAGTACTTC. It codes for CASRPGYRQETQYF.

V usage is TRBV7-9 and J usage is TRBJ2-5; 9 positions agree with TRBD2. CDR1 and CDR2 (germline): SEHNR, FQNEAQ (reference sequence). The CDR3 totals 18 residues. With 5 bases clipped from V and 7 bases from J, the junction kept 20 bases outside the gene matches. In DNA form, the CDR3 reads TGTGCCAGCAGCCCAAGGAGGGTGCTAGCGGGGCCCCGGGCGACCCAGTACTTC. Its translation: CASSPRRVLAGPRATQYF.